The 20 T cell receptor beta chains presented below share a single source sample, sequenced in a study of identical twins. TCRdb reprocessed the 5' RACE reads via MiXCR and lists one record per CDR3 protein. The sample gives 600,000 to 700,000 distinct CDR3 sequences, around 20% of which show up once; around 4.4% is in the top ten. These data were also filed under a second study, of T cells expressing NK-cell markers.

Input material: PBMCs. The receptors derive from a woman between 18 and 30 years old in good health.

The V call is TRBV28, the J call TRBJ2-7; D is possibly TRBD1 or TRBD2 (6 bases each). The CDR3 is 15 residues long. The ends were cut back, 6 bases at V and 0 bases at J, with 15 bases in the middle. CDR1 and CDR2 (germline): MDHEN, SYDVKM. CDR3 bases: TGTGCCAGCAGACCAACAGGGCGGGGCTCCTACGAGCAGTACTTC. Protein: CASRPTGRGSYEQYF.

CDR3 residues: CASSRAGTGPLGQYF. For the CDR3, the DNA is TGTGCCAGCAGTCGAGCCGGGACAGGGCCTTTGGGGCAGTACTTC. This chain links TRBV27 with TRBJ2-7; 9 nucleotides agree with TRBD1. The CDR3 loop spans 15 amino acids. V shed 5 bases, J shed 9 bases, and the junction held 14 bases outside the gene matches. Germline CDR1 MNHEY, CDR2 SMNVEV (reference sequence).

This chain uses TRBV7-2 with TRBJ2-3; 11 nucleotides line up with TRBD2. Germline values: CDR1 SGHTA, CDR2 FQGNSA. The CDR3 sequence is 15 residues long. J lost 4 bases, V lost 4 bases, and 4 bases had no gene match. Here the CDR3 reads CASSWGGLAADTQYF. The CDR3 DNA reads TGTGCCAGCAGCTGGGGGGGACTAGCGGCAGATACGCAGTATTTT.

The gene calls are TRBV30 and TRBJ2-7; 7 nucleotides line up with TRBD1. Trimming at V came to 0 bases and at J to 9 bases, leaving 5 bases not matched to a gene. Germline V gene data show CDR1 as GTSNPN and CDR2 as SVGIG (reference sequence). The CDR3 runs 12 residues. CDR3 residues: CAWSVQQGRQYF. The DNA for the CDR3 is TGTGCCTGGAGTGTGCAACAGGGGAGGCAGTACTTC.

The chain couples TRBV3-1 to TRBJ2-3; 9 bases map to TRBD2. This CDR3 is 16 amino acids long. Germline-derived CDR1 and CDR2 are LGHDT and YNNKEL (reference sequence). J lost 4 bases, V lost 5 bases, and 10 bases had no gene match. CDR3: CASSGDLTSGPDTQYF. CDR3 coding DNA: TGTGCCAGCAGCGGAGACCTGACTAGCGGTCCAGATACGCAGTATTTT.

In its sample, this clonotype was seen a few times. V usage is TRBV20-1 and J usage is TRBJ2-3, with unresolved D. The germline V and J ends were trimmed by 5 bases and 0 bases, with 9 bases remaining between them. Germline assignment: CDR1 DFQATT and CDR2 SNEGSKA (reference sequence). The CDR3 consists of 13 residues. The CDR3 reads CSALLRSTDTQYF. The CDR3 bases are TGCAGTGCTCTTTTGCGGAGCACAGATACGCAGTATTTT.

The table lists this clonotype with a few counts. CDR3 nucleotide sequence: TGTGCCAGCAGTATTGTACCAAACACTGAAGCTTTCTTT. This gives the protein CASSIVPNTEAFF. This sequence joins TRBV3-1 and TRBJ1-1, with unresolved D. The V gene's germline CDR1 is LGHDT and CDR2 YNNKEL (reference sequence). The CDR3 extends over 13 amino acids. Trimming left V 6 bases short and J 2 bases short, with 10 bases between.

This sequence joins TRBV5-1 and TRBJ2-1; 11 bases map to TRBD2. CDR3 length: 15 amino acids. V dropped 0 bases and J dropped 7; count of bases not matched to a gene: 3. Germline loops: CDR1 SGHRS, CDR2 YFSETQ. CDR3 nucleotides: TGCGCCAGCAGCTTGGAGCGGACTAGCGGGAATGAGCAGTTCTTC. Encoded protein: CASSLERTSGNEQFF.

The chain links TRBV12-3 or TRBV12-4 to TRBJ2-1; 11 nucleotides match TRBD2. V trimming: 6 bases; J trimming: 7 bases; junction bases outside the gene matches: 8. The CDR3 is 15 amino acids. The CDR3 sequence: CASSLSGGAKNEQFF. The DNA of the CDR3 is TGTGCCAGCAGCCTTAGCGGGGGGGCGAAAAATGAGCAGTTCTTC.

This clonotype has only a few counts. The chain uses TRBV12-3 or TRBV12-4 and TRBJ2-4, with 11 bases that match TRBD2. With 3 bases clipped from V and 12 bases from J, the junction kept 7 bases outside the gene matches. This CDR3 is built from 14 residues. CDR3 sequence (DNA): TGTGCCAGCAGTTTTCTTAGCGGGGGGGCGTCTCAGTACTTC. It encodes CASSFLSGGASQYF.

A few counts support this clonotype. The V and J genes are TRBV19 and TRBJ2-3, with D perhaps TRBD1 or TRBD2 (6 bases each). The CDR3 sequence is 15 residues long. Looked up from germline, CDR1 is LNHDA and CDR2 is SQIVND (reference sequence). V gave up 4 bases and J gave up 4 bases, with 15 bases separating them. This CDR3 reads CASSTGTSGADTQYF. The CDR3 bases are TGTGCCAGTAGTACCGGGACTTCAGGGGCAGATACGCAGTATTTT.

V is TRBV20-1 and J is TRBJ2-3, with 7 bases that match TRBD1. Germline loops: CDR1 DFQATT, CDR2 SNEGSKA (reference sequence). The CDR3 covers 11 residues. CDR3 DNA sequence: TGCGCGACAGGGATTGAGGATACGCAGTATTTT. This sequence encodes CATGIEDTQYF.

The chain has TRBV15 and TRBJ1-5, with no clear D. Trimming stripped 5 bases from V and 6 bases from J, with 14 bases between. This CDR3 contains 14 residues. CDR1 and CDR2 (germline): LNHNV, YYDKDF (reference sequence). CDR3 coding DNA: TGTGCCACCAGCTCATGGCCACTAGTTCAGCCCCAGCATTTT. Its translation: CATSSWPLVQPQHF.

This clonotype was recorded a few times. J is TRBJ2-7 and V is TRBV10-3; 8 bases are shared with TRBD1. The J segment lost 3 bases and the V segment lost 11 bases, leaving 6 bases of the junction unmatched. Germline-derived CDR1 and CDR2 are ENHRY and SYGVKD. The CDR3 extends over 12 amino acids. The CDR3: CACKDRDYEQYF. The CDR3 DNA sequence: TGTGCCTGCAAGGACAGGGACTACGAGCAGTACTTC.

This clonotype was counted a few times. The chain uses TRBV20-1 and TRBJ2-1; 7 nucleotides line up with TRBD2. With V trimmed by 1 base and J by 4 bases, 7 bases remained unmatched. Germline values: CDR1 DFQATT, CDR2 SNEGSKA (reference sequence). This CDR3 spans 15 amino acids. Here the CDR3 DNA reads TGCAGTGCTAGAGTCCCAGCGGGACCATACAATGAGCAGTTCTTC. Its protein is CSARVPAGPYNEQFF.

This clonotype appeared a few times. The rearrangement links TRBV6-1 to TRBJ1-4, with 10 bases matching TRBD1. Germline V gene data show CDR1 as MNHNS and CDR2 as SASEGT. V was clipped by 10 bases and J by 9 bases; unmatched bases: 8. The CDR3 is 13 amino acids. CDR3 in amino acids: CATGDRGLKKLFF. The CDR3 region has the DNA TGTGCCACGGGCGACAGGGGGCTTAAAAAACTGTTTTTT.

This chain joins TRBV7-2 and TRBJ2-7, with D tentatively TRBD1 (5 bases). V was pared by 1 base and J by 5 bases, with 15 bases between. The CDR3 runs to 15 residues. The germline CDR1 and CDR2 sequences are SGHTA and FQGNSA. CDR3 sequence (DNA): TGTGCCAGCAGCTTAGGGGGCCGAGTTTTGGACGAGCAGTACTTC. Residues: CASSLGGRVLDEQYF.

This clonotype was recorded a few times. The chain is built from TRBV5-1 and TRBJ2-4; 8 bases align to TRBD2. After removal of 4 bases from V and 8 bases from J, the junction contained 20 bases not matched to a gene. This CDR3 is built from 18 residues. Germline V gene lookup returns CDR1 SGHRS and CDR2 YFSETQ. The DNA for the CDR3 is TGCGCCAGCAGCCCCCGGGCCGCTCGACTAGCGAGAGGGGACATTCAGTACTTC. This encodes CASSPRAARLARGDIQYF.

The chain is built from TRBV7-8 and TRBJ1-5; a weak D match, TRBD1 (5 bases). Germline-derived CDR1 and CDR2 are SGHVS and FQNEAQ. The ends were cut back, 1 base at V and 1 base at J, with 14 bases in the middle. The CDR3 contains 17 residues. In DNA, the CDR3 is TGTGCCAGCAGCTTAGTCGGGGCAGGGAGAAGCAATCAGCCCCAGCATTTT. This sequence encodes CASSLVGAGRSNQPQHF.

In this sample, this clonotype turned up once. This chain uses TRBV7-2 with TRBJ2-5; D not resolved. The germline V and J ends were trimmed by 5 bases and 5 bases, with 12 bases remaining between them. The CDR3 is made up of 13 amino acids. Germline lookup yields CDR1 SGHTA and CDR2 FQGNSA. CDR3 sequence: CASSIPTGETQYF. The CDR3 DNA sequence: TGTGCCAGCAGCATACCGACTGGGGAGACCCAGTACTTC.